Sequencing of this TCR beta chain was carried out in a study of shared clonotypes between healthy human individuals. The CD4+ fraction was divided into a CD45RA+ naive subset and a CD45RA-negative memory subset. Germline V gene lookup returns CDR1 MNHEY and CDR2 SMNVEV (reference sequence). This CDR3 comprises 15 residues. With V trimmed by 2 bases and J by 8 bases, 7 bases remained unmatched. The assay ran at deep level. Profiling relied on immunoSEQ multiplex PCR, and the TCRdb table lists in-frame clones only, not all of them. The sample contains some 1,100,000 clones, about four fifths of which appear only once.

The specimen sequenced was memory CD4+ T cells from PBMCs. The subset was: CD45RA-negative fraction. The TCR was taken from a man between 18 and 29 years old in good health. Some clones in this sample may be carry-over from other donors' samples. This chain joins TRBV27 and TRBJ1-4, with 8 nucleotides matching TRBD1. The CDR3 DNA reads as TGTGCCAGCAGTTTAGGCAGGGGGCGTCGAGAAAAACTGTTTTTT. This codes for CASSLGRGRREKLFF.